The 2 T cell receptor beta chains listed next were all sequenced from one sample in a study of immune heterogeneity within non-small cell lung tumors. Bulk tumor genomic DNA constituted the template, at roughly 660 ng per sample. Spaced far apart, several biopsies were taken from each primary tumor during surgery. It was patients with untreated, newly diagnosed non-small cell lung cancer who underwent curative surgery. For the TCR beta CDR3, multiplex PCR with 32 V and 13 J primers performed the amplification. Each CDR3 protein gets one entry after TCRdb re-called the multiplex PCR reads with MiXCR. The repertoire has some 14,000 distinct CDR3 sequences, around 28% of them found once; the top ten carry less than 4.5%. What was sequenced was lung tumor tissue. The receptor source for this set is a man between 35 and 55 years old with non-small cell lung cancer.

This clonotype was recorded at least ten times. The V and J genes are TRBV20-1 and TRBJ2-7; D not resolved. The CDR3 spans 11 residues. Germline CDR1 reads DFQATT; CDR2 reads SNEGSKA (reference sequence). V lost 5 bases and J 2 bases, leaving 7 bases between the germline ends. For the CDR3, the DNA is TGCAGTGCTTCATATACCTACGAGCAGTACTTC. The encoded protein is CSASYTYEQYF.

This clonotype was counted ten times or more. The rearrangement uses TRBV19 and TRBJ1-1, with D perhaps matching TRBD1 (6 bases). The V end was cut by 5 bases, the J end by 7 bases, with 14 bases between. Germline CDR1 and CDR2: LNHDA and SQIVND (reference sequence). The CDR3 has 13 amino acids. The CDR3 DNA reads TGTGCCAGTAGTGTCCAGGGGCTTTATGAAGCTTTCTTT. Translation gives CASSVQGLYEAFF. Full variable domain (missing parts from reference TRBV19 and TRBJ1-1): DGGITQSPKYLFRKEGQNVTLSCEQNLNHDAMYWYRQDPGQGLRLIYYSQIVNDFQKGDIAEGYSVSREKKESFPLTVTSAQKNPTAFYLCASSVQGLYEAFFGQGTRLTVV.